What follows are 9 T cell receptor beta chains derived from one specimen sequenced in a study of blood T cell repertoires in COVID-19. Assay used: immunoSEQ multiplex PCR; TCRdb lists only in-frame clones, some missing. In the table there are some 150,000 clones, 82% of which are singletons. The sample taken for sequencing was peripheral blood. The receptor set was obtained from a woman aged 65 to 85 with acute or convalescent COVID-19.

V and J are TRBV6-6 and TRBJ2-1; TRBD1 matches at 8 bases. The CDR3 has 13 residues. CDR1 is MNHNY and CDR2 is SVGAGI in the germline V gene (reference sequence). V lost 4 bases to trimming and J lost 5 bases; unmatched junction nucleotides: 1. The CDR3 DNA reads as TGTGCCAGCAGTTGGGGACAGGACAATGAGCAGTTCTTC. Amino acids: CASSWGQDNEQFF.

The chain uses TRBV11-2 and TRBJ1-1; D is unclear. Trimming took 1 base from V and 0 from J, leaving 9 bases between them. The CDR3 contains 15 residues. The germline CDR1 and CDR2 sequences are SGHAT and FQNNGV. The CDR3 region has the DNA TGTGCCAGCAGCTTAGGTCGGCGGGTGAACACTGAAGCTTTCTTT. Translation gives CASSLGRRVNTEAFF.

The CDR3 DNA reads as TGTGCCAGCAGTTTTGGGTATTTTGGGACGAACAGACAGGGATCTCCTATCTCCTACGAGCAGTACTTC. Its translation: CASSFGYFGTNRQGSPISYEQYF. This chain links TRBV28 with TRBJ2-7; TRBD1 matches at 7 bases. The CDR3 is 23 amino acids. In germline, CDR1 is MDHEN, CDR2 SYDVKM. V gave up 3 bases and J gave up 0 bases; unmatched junction bases: 29.

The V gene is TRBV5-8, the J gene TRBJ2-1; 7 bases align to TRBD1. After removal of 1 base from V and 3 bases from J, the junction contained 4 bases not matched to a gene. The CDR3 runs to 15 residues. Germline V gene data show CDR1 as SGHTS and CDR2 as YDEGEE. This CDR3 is CASSLTGQVYNEQFF. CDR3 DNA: TGTGCCAGCAGCTTGACAGGACAGGTCTACAATGAGCAGTTCTTC.

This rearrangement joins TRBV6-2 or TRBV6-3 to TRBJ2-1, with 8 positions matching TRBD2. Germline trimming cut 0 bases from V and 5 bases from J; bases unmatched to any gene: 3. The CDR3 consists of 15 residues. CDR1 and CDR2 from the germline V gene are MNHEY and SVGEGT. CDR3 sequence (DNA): TGTGCCAGCAGTTACTCGCGGGAGGTGCACAATGAGCAGTTCTTC. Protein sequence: CASSYSREVHNEQFF.

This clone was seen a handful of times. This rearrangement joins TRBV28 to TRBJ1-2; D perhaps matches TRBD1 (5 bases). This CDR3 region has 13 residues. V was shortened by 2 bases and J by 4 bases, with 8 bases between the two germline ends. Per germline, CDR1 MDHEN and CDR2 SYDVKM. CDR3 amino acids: CASSLTRAYGYTF. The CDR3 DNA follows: TGTGCCAGCAGTTTAACCAGGGCCTATGGCTACACCTTC.

DNA of the CDR3: TGTGCCAGTAGTATACCCTGGCAGGGGGCATTACTGAACACTGAAGCTTTCTTT. This codes for CASSIPWQGALLNTEAFF. This sequence joins TRBV19 and TRBJ1-1; 8 bases align to TRBD1. Looked up from germline, CDR1 is LNHDA and CDR2 is SQIVND (reference sequence). This CDR3 spans 18 amino acids. Trimming cost V 2 bases and J 0 bases; bases outside gene matches: 11. Using reference TRBV19 and TRBJ1-1 for the parts outside the CDR3, the full variable domain is DGGITQSPKYLFRKEGQNVTLSCEQNLNHDAMYWYRQDPGQGLRLIYYSQIVNDFQKGDIAEGYSVSREKKESFPLTVTSAQKNPTAFYLCASSIPWQGALLNTEAFFGQGTRLTVV.

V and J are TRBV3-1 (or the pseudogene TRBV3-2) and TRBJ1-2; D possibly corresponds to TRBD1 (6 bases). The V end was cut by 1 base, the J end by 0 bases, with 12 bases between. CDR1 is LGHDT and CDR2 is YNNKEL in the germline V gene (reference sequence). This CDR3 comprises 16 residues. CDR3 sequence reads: CASSQGRGGPNYGYTF. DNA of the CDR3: TGTGCCAGCAGCCAAGGAAGAGGGGGTCCTAACTATGGCTACACCTTC.

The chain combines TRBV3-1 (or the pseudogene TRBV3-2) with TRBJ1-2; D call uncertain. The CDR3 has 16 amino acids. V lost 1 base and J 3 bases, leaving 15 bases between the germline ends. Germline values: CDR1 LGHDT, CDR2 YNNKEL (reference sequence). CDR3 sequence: CASSQANRVLYYGYTF. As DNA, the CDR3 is TGTGCCAGCAGCCAAGCCAACCGAGTTCTTTACTATGGCTACACCTTC.